One and the same sample provided the 20 T cell receptor beta chains below, sequenced in a study of blood T cells in healthy people across ages. Through a sample-barcoded 5' primer and a J-beta primer mix, a second PCR was run for roughly 6 to 11 cycles. TCRdb called the 5' RACE reads again in MiXCR, with one record for every CDR3 protein. The top ten hold around 18% of the sample, which has 800,000 or so distinct CDR3 sequences, about 42% seen once. The sequenced sample was blood. Every receptor here comes from a man older than 75 in good health.

This clonotype was counted a few times. V and J are TRBV20-1 and TRBJ2-1; 7 bases line up with TRBD2. In germline, CDR1 is DFQATT, CDR2 SNEGSKA (reference sequence). This CDR3 has 13 residues. Trimming removed 0 bases from V and 10 bases from J; junction bases left unmatched: 6. The CDR3: CSARDGGGREQFF. The CDR3 nucleotides are TGCAGTGCTAGAGATGGAGGCGGGAGAGAGCAGTTCTTC.

The V and J genes are TRBV29-1 and TRBJ1-1; D not resolved. The CDR3 spans 14 residues. Per germline, CDR1 SQVTM and CDR2 ANQGSEA. V lost 7 bases to trimming and J lost 3 bases, with 18 bases between them. This chain's CDR3 is CSASTKSRDTEAFF. The DNA of the CDR3 is TGCAGCGCATCGACAAAATCAAGGGACACTGAAGCTTTCTTT.

This clonotype occurred a few times. The rearrangement links TRBV9 to TRBJ2-1; 7 bases align to TRBD2. The CDR3 is 17 amino acids. Germline V CDR1 and CDR2: SGDLS, YYNGEE. The V gene end was trimmed by 4 bases and the J gene end by 0 bases; junction bases not matched to a gene: 10. The CDR3 region is CASSIARGTNSYNEQFF. CDR3 bases: TGTGCCAGCAGCATCGCTCGAGGGACTAACTCCTACAATGAGCAGTTCTTC.

This clonotype appeared a few times. The CDR3 DNA is TGTGCCAGCAGTTACTCGACCAAGTCCGATGAGACCCAGTACTTC. Translation gives CASSYSTKSDETQYF. The chain combines TRBV6-5 with TRBJ2-5; D remains ambiguous. V lost 0 bases, J lost 5 bases, and 13 bases lay in between. Germline V CDR1 and CDR2: MNHEY, SVGAGI. CDR3 length: 15 residues.

V is TRBV4-1 and J is TRBJ2-7; 8 bases fit TRBD1. The CDR3 extends over 15 amino acids. V was clipped by 2 bases and J by 5 bases; unmatched bases: 8. The germline V gene encodes CDR1 MGHRA and CDR2 YSYEKL. The CDR3 region has the DNA TGCGCCAGCAGCCAACGGACAGGGAGACTCGACGAGCAGTACTTC. Its translation: CASSQRTGRLDEQYF.

Many counts were recorded for this clonotype. The chain carries TRBV4-3 and TRBJ2-2; D is possibly TRBD1 (6 bases). Trimming pared 3 bases from V and 0 bases from J, leaving 8 bases between. The CDR3 is 15 residues long. Per germline, CDR1 LGHNA and CDR2 YSLEER. This CDR3 is CASSQGQPNTGELFF. CDR3 coding DNA: TGCGCCAGCAGCCAGGGACAACCGAACACCGGGGAGCTGTTTTTT.

This clonotype was recorded a few times. This chain joins TRBV5-1 and TRBJ2-3; no definite D call. V dropped 2 bases and J dropped 3 bases, with 13 bases sitting between them. CDR3 length: 15 amino acids. CDR1 is SGHRS, CDR2 YFSETQ, per germline. The CDR3: CASSLAILGTDTQYF. CDR3 DNA: TGCGCCAGCAGCTTAGCCATTCTGGGTACAGATACGCAGTATTTT.

This clonotype was found once. The CDR3 is CASSFHRNTEAFF. The CDR3 region has the DNA TGTGCCAGCAGTTTTCATCGGAACACTGAAGCTTTCTTT. The V call is TRBV27, the J call TRBJ1-1; D gene ambiguous. In germline, CDR1 is MNHEY, CDR2 SMNVEV (reference sequence). The CDR3 loop spans 13 amino acids. The germline V and J ends were trimmed by 3 bases and 1 base, with 6 bases remaining between them.

The V gene is TRBV2, the J gene TRBJ2-5; D possibly corresponds to TRBD2 (6 bases). CDR1 SNHLY and CDR2 FYNNEI come from the germline V gene. V shed 5 bases and J shed 7 bases, with 14 bases lying between them. This CDR3 contains 13 residues. The CDR3 is CASSSGGLRTQYF. As DNA, the CDR3 is TGTGCCAGCAGTTCTGGGGGGTTACGGACCCAGTACTTC.

This sequence joins TRBV24-1 and TRBJ2-3, with TRBD1 identical over 7 bases. The CDR3 spans 18 residues. Germline CDR1 is KGHDR and CDR2 is SFDVKD. The V gene end was trimmed by 3 bases and the J gene end by 0 bases; junction bases not matched to a gene: 11. CDR3 loop: CATSDRLRDSLSTDTQYF. The CDR3 bases are TGTGCCACCAGTGATCGACTAAGGGACAGCCTCAGCACAGATACGCAGTATTTT.

The gene calls are TRBV27 and TRBJ2-2, with D hard to call. V lost 3 bases to trimming and J lost 4 bases, with 9 bases between them. The CDR3 length is 14 residues. The germline V gene encodes CDR1 MNHEY and CDR2 SMNVEV (reference sequence). CDR3 residues: CASSFKQSTGELFF. CDR3 nucleotide sequence: TGTGCCAGCAGTTTCAAACAGAGCACCGGGGAGCTGTTTTTT.

This clonotype was observed a handful of times. The chain combines TRBV3-1 with TRBJ2-5, with no clear D. The CDR3 runs to 17 residues. Trimming stripped 0 bases from V and 5 bases from J, with 19 bases between. Germline V gene data show CDR1 as LGHDT and CDR2 as YNNKEL (reference sequence). Written as DNA, the CDR3 is TGTGCCAGCAGCCAAGATGTCGGGTTAACCTTAGGGGAGACCCAGTACTTC. Translation gives CASSQDVGLTLGETQYF.

This clonotype has a handful of counts. The chain combines TRBV12-3 or TRBV12-4 with TRBJ2-3; TRBD2 agrees at 7 bases. The CDR3 is made up of 15 amino acids. Trimming at V came to 7 bases and at J to 5 bases, leaving 12 bases not matched to a gene. The CDR3 DNA reads as TGTGCCAGCACTGAGAGAGGCGGGAGTATAGATACGCAGTATTTT. This gives the protein CASTERGGSIDTQYF.

The chain couples TRBV7-2 to TRBJ2-7; D is possibly TRBD1 or TRBD2 (7 bases each). The CDR3 is 15 residues long. Trimming took 4 bases from V and 3 from J, leaving 16 bases between them. Germline V CDR1 and CDR2: SGHTA, FQGNSA. The CDR3 DNA reads as TGTGCCAGCAGCTCAGGGGGGGGGCCACGCTACGAGCAGTACTTC. It encodes CASSSGGGPRYEQYF. Supplemented by reference TRBV7-2 and TRBJ2-7, the full variable domain reads GAGVSQSPSNKVTEKGKDVELRCDPISGHTALYWYRQSLGQGLEFLIYFQGNSAPDKSGLPSDRFSAERTGGSVSTLTIQRTQQEDSAVYLCASSSGGGPRYEQYFGPGTRLTVT.

The rearrangement links TRBV5-1 to TRBJ2-1; 8 bases are shared with TRBD2. Germline CDR1 and CDR2: SGHRS and YFSETQ. With 0 bases clipped from V and 7 bases from J, the junction kept 9 bases outside the gene matches. This CDR3 is 16 amino acids long. CDR3 in amino acids: CASSLAPREGRNEQFF. CDR3 nucleotide sequence: TGCGCCAGCAGCTTGGCCCCCCGGGAGGGAAGGAATGAGCAGTTCTTC.

V is TRBV3-1 and J is TRBJ2-7, with a tentative D call TRBD2 (9 bases). The germline CDR1 and CDR2 sequences are LGHDT and YNNKEL (reference sequence). With 1 base removed from V and 4 bases from J, the gap between germline ends came to 20 bases. The CDR3 has 17 residues. The CDR3 DNA reads TGTGCCAGCAGCCAAGCAGGGGGCGGGAGGGCCGGATACGAGCAGTACTTC. This sequence encodes CASSQAGGGRAGYEQYF.

This clonotype was counted only a few times. J is TRBJ2-7 and V is TRBV7-9, with 14 bases fitting TRBD2. Germline CDR1 reads SEHNR; CDR2 reads FQNEAQ (reference sequence). The CDR3 has 18 residues. With 4 bases clipped from V and 0 bases from J, the junction kept 8 bases outside the gene matches. The CDR3 spells CASSSSGLAGGRSYEQYF. The CDR3 region has the DNA TGTGCCAGCAGCTCGTCAGGACTAGCGGGAGGACGCTCCTACGAGCAGTACTTC.

The sample holds a few counts of this clonotype. The chain employs TRBV9 and TRBJ2-5, with TRBD1 matching over 9 bases. Trimming at V came to 4 bases and at J to 2 bases, leaving 9 bases not matched to a gene. The CDR3 consists of 16 residues. Per the germline V gene, CDR1 is SGDLS and CDR2 is YYNGEE. In nucleotides, the CDR3 is TGTGCCAGCAGCATATTAGGGACAGGGAGTCAAGAGACCCAGTACTTC. As protein: CASSILGTGSQETQYF.

This rearrangement joins TRBV20-1 to TRBJ2-5; 10 bases match TRBD2. The CDR3 length is 13 residues. Germline CDR1 is DFQATT and CDR2 is SNEGSKA (reference sequence). After removal of 4 bases from V and 11 bases from J, the junction contained 10 bases not matched to a gene. CDR3 sequence reads: CSANKREGREQYF. CDR3 nucleotides: TGCAGTGCTAACAAGCGGGAGGGCCGGGAGCAGTACTTC.

As concerns this clonotype: This may stem from a read error, because a much larger clone lies one nucleotide away. The rearrangement joins TRBV12-3 or TRBV12-4 to TRBJ2-3; TRBD2 matches at 7 bases. This CDR3 is 15 amino acids long. This CDR3 reads CTSRSSGASTDTQYF. CDR3 nucleotides: TGTACCAGCAGATCTAGCGGAGCTAGCACAGATACGCAGTATTTT.